Following are 31 T cell receptor beta chains from one sample sequenced in a study of T cell responses to AZD1222 COVID-19 vaccine. Clones were sequenced by immunoSEQ multiplex PCR, and TCRdb holds only the in-frame ones, with some missing. Among approximately 76,000 clones listed, around 88% were seen once. The material was peripheral blood, obtained on day 0 of AZD1222 vaccination. The receptors come from an adult in good health.

The chain is built from TRBV7-2 and TRBJ1-2; D possibly corresponds to TRBD1 (5 bases). CDR3 size: 14 residues. The V end lost 7 bases, the J end lost 0 bases, and 12 bases lay between the germline ends. Germline V gives CDR1 SGHTA, CDR2 FQGNSA. The CDR3 region is CASTRQSSNYGYTF. CDR3 sequence (DNA): TGTGCCAGCACCAGACAGTCTTCTAACTATGGCTACACCTTC.

The chain employs TRBV7-6 and TRBJ1-1, with D possibly being TRBD1 (5 bases). V dropped 0 bases and J dropped 1 base, with 9 bases sitting between them. Germline loops: CDR1 SGHVS, CDR2 FNYEAQ. This CDR3 is 15 amino acids long. CDR3 DNA: TGTGCCAGCAGCTTAGCTGGGGCAAGGAACACTGAAGCTTTCTTT. Translation gives CASSLAGARNTEAFF.

This chain links TRBV27 with TRBJ2-7; TRBD1 matches at 7 bases. CDR1 is MNHEY and CDR2 is SMNVEV in the germline V gene (reference sequence). The trim removed 6 bases at V and 4 bases at J, leaving 9 bases unmatched. CDR3 length: 14 residues. CDR3: CASRPGTALYEQYF. CDR3 sequence (DNA): TGTGCCAGCAGGCCCGGGACAGCTCTATACGAGCAGTACTTC.

As concerns this clone: Other DNA sequences in the same sample also yield this CDR3. The chain is built from TRBV2 and TRBJ2-2; D is uncertain. The germline V gene encodes CDR1 SNHLY and CDR2 FYNNEI. V lost 6 bases to trimming and J lost 1 base, with 9 bases between them. This CDR3 is 14 amino acids long. The DNA of the CDR3 is TGTGCCAGCAGGTGGACCCAGAACACCGGGGAGCTGTTTTTT. Amino acids: CASRWTQNTGELFF.

The chain employs TRBV7-2 and TRBJ1-2; 11 bases are shared with TRBD1. Germline V CDR1 and CDR2: SGHTA, FQGNSA. Trimming cost V 5 bases and J 2 bases; bases outside gene matches: 1. This CDR3 has 14 amino acids. This CDR3 is CASSRTGGNYGYTF. Here the CDR3 DNA reads TGTGCCAGCAGCCGGACAGGGGGCAACTATGGCTACACCTTC. The full variable domain, in which reference TRBV7-2 and TRBJ1-2 provide the parts outside the CDR3, is GAGVSQSPSNKVTEKGKDVELRCDPISGHTALYWYRQSLGQGLEFLIYFQGNSAPDKSGLPSDRFSAERTGGSVSTLTIQRTQQEDSAVYLCASSRTGGNYGYTFGSGTRLTVV.

The genes are TRBV9 and TRBJ2-1, with 7 nucleotides matching TRBD2. V lost 3 bases to trimming and J lost 2 bases; unmatched junction nucleotides: 5. The V gene's germline CDR1 is SGDLS and CDR2 YYNGEE. CDR3 length equals 15 residues. The CDR3 protein is CASSARDYPYNEQFF. DNA for the CDR3: TGTGCCAGCAGCGCCCGGGACTACCCCTACAATGAGCAGTTCTTC.

The chain joins TRBV5-1 to TRBJ2-5, with unresolved D. The CDR3 runs to 14 residues. Germline V gene data show CDR1 as SGHRS and CDR2 as YFSETQ. V lost 1 base, J lost 1 base, and 8 bases lay in between. The CDR3, as DNA: TGCGCCAGCAGCTTGAGTGCAGCCCAAGAGACCCAGTACTTC. As protein: CASSLSAAQETQYF.

The chain has TRBV2 and TRBJ2-7; D may correspond to TRBD1 or TRBD2 (6 bases each). V gave up 2 bases and J gave up 5 bases, with 13 bases separating them. The CDR3 loop spans 14 amino acids. Per the germline V gene, CDR1 is SNHLY and CDR2 is FYNNEI. The CDR3 is CASSEIGGRHEQYF. Here the CDR3 DNA reads TGTGCCAGCAGTGAAATTGGGGGGCGTCACGAGCAGTACTTC.

The chain is built from TRBV25-1 and TRBJ2-5; TRBD2 is a possible D gene (6 bases). The CDR3 spans 14 residues. Trimming removed 4 bases from V and 5 bases from J, with 14 bases in between. Germline assignment: CDR1 MGHDK and CDR2 SYGVNS. The CDR3 DNA follows: TGTGCCAGCAGTGTTAGCGGAGGTGGGGAGACCCAGTACTTC. This sequence encodes CASSVSGGGETQYF.

The chain combines TRBV28 with TRBJ1-1; the D gene is possibly TRBD1 (5 bases). V dropped 6 bases and J dropped 4 bases, with 12 bases sitting between them. CDR3 size: 13 residues. The germline V gene has CDR1 MDHEN and CDR2 SYDVKM. DNA for the CDR3: TGTGCCAGCAGGGGGGTACAGGCCACTGAAGCTTTCTTT. Amino acids: CASRGVQATEAFF.

The rearrangement links TRBV6-5 to TRBJ2-2, with 11 nucleotides matching TRBD2. Trimming took 6 bases from V and 3 from J; bases not matched to a gene: 3. Germline lookup yields CDR1 MNHEY and CDR2 SVGAGI. This CDR3 is built from 15 residues. In DNA, the CDR3 is TGTGCCAGCAGGGGGACTAGCGGTCACACCGGGGAGCTGTTTTTT. Amino acids: CASRGTSGHTGELFF.

This clone was seen once. The rearrangement links TRBV4-1 to TRBJ1-2; TRBD1 matches at 7 bases. CDR1 and CDR2 from the germline V gene are MGHRA and YSYEKL. This CDR3 spans 15 amino acids. J gave up 4 bases and V 1 base, and 6 bases lay outside the gene matches. The CDR3: CASSQGVQGTYGYTF. CDR3 coding DNA: TGCGCCAGCAGCCAAGGGGTACAGGGGACCTATGGCTACACCTTC.

The CDR3 here is CASSTPPGRSGNTIYF. The CDR3 coding sequence is TGTGCCAGTAGCACCCCGCCGGGGCGCTCTGGAAACACCATATATTTT. The J gene is TRBJ1-3, the V gene TRBV19; D is possibly TRBD1 (5 bases). This CDR3 is 16 amino acids long. The V end was cut by 6 bases, the J end by 0 bases, with 15 bases between. Germline V gives CDR1 LNHDA, CDR2 SQIVND (reference sequence).

J is TRBJ1-2 and V is TRBV28; TRBD1 matches at 8 bases. Germline CDR1 reads MDHEN; CDR2 reads SYDVKM. The length of the CDR3 is 14 residues. Germline trimming cut 5 bases from V and 6 bases from J; bases unmatched to any gene: 8. The CDR3 DNA reads TGTGCCAGCAGTCCGTGGACAGGGCTAAATGGCTACACCTTC. Translation: CASSPWTGLNGYTF.

This clone was found a few times. This chain links TRBV24-1 with TRBJ1-1, with D tentatively TRBD1 (5 bases). The V end lost 3 bases, the J end lost 1 base, and 11 bases lay between the germline ends. Germline CDR1 and CDR2: KGHDR and SFDVKD. The CDR3 runs 15 residues. Here the CDR3 DNA reads TGTGCCACCAGTGATACCGGGACGGCGAACACTGAAGCTTTCTTT. Translation: CATSDTGTANTEAFF.

The chain couples TRBV28 to TRBJ2-5, with a tentative D call TRBD2 (5 bases). This CDR3 has 17 residues. Germline assignment: CDR1 MDHEN and CDR2 SYDVKM. V was pared by 5 bases and J by 5 bases, with 24 bases between. For the CDR3, the DNA is TGTGCCAGCAGTCATCACCCGGGATCGGCCTCGTCCGAGACCCAGTACTTC. Amino acids: CASSHHPGSASSETQYF. Full variable domain (missing parts from reference TRBV28 and TRBJ2-5): DVKVTQSSRYLVKRTGEKVFLECVQDMDHENMFWYRQDPGLGLRLIYFSYDVKMKEKGDIPEGYSVSREKKERFSLILESASTNQTSMYLCASSHHPGSASSETQYFGPGTRLLVL.

This sequence joins TRBV25-1 and TRBJ1-2; D possibly corresponds to TRBD1 (5 bases). CDR1 and CDR2 (germline): MGHDK, SYGVNS. V lost 6 bases to trimming and J lost 6 bases, with 14 bases between them. The CDR3 runs 13 residues. CDR3 nucleotide sequence: TGTGCCAGCAGCGTTGGACACCTTGATGGCTACACCTTC. The encoded protein is CASSVGHLDGYTF.

The chain carries TRBV19 and TRBJ2-7, with D unresolved. The V end was cut by 0 bases, the J end by 0 bases, with 6 bases between. The CDR3 is 14 amino acids. Germline V CDR1 and CDR2: LNHDA, SQIVND (reference sequence). This CDR3 reads CASSIDDTSYEQYF. The CDR3 DNA is TGTGCCAGTAGTATAGATGACACCTCCTACGAGCAGTACTTC. Full variable domain (outside the CDR3, taken from reference TRBV19 and TRBJ2-7): DGGITQSPKYLFRKEGQNVTLSCEQNLNHDAMYWYRQDPGQGLRLIYYSQIVNDFQKGDIAEGYSVSREKKESFPLTVTSAQKNPTAFYLCASSIDDTSYEQYFGPGTRLTVT.

This clone has more than one count but fewer than ten. The V gene is TRBV2, the J gene TRBJ2-7, with D possibly matching TRBD2 (7 bases). CDR1 is SNHLY, CDR2 FYNNEI, per germline. V was trimmed by 8 bases and J by 7 bases, leaving 21 bases between them. The CDR3 covers 14 residues. CDR3 nucleotide sequence: TGTGCCAGCGGGGGGCCGGCGGGAGTACCGGAGCAGTACTTC. Translation: CASGGPAGVPEQYF.

Only one count was recorded for this clone. This chain links TRBV9 with TRBJ2-1; the match to TRBD1 covers 10 bases. V shed 2 bases and J 7 bases; nucleotides not matched to a gene: 3. From germline, CDR1 is SGDLS and CDR2 YYNGEE. The CDR3 is 14 residues long. This CDR3 is CASSVSDRGNEQFF. The CDR3 DNA follows: TGTGCCAGCAGCGTCTCGGACAGGGGGAATGAGCAGTTCTTC. The full variable domain, with the rest looked up from reference TRBV9 and TRBJ2-1, is DSGVTQTPKHLITATGQRVTLRCSPRSGDLSVYWYQQSLDQGLQFLIQYYNGEERAKGNILERFSAQQFPDLHSELNLSSLELGDSALYFCASSVSDRGNEQFFGPGTRLTVL.

This clone was picked up one time. J is TRBJ2-2 and V is TRBV28; D may match TRBD1 or TRBD2 (6 bases each). The CDR3 has 15 residues. Germline assignment: CDR1 MDHEN and CDR2 SYDVKM. Trimming shortened V by 7 bases and J by 5 bases, and 17 bases separated the two germline ends. The DNA for the CDR3 is TGTGCCAGCAAAAATTTGGGGGGCGATACCGGGGAGCTGTTTTTT. Encoded protein: CASKNLGGDTGELFF.

V and J are TRBV14 and TRBJ1-1, with a possible D match to TRBD1 (5 bases). Germline V CDR1 and CDR2: SGHDN, FVKESK. Trimming took 0 bases from V and 5 from J, leaving 16 bases between them. The CDR3 is 16 amino acids. The DNA for the CDR3 is TGTGCCAGCAGCCAAGAATATGGGGGTGTAGGGACTGAAGCTTTCTTT. It translates to CASSQEYGGVGTEAFF.

This clone has just a few counts. The V call is TRBV5-6, the J call TRBJ2-1; 7 bases line up with TRBD2. The CDR3 contains 14 residues. Trimming cost V 1 base and J 7 bases; bases outside gene matches: 5. CDR1 is SGHDT, CDR2 YYEEEE, per germline. Here the CDR3 reads CASSLPAGSNEQFF. The CDR3 nucleotides are TGTGCCAGCAGCTTGCCAGCGGGGTCGAATGAGCAGTTCTTC.

V and J are TRBV30 and TRBJ1-6, with TRBD1 as a possible D gene (6 bases). Germline V lookup: CDR1 GTSNPN, CDR2 SVGIG (reference sequence). CDR3 length equals 12 residues. V was pared by 8 bases and J by 9 bases, with 14 bases between. CDR3 protein: CALMTGTSPLHF. The CDR3 nucleotides are TGTGCCCTTATGACAGGTACTTCACCCCTCCACTTT.

This clone was seen more than once but under ten times. The chain carries TRBV27 and TRBJ2-3; 10 bases are shared with TRBD2. The CDR3 covers 17 residues. From germline, CDR1 is MNHEY and CDR2 SMNVEV (reference sequence). After removal of 0 bases from V and 1 base from J, the junction contained 4 bases not matched to a gene. CDR3: CASSLSKAGGRTDTQYF. The CDR3 DNA is TGTGCCAGCAGTTTATCTAAAGCGGGAGGGCGCACAGATACGCAGTATTTT.

The chain uses TRBV30 and TRBJ1-6, with TRBD1 matching 8 bases. Germline V lookup: CDR1 GTSNPN, CDR2 SVGIG (reference sequence). The CDR3 loop spans 14 amino acids. With 3 bases clipped from V and 5 bases from J, the junction kept 3 bases outside the gene matches. CDR3 DNA: TGTGCCTGGAGCGGGGGACAGGATAATTCACCCCTCCACTTT. It codes for CAWSGGQDNSPLHF.

This rearrangement joins TRBV5-1 to TRBJ1-3; TRBD1 matches at 7 bases. With 4 bases clipped from V and 2 bases from J, the junction kept 6 bases outside the gene matches. The CDR3 spans 15 residues. Germline V CDR1 and CDR2: SGHRS, YFSETQ. CDR3 amino acids: CASSRGQPAGNTIYF. Here the CDR3 DNA reads TGCGCCAGCAGCCGGGGACAGCCGGCTGGAAACACCATATATTTT.

The rearrangement links TRBV19 to TRBJ1-1; D gene uncertain. The CDR3 totals 11 residues. Trimming stripped 3 bases from V and 7 bases from J, with 6 bases between. From germline, CDR1 is LNHDA and CDR2 SQIVND (reference sequence). This chain's CDR3 is CASSMKGEAFF. In nucleotides, the CDR3 is TGTGCCAGTAGTATGAAAGGTGAAGCTTTCTTT.

The V and J genes are TRBV2 and TRBJ1-4, with D uncertain. CDR1 and CDR2 (germline): SNHLY, FYNNEI. The germline V and J ends were trimmed by 7 bases and 4 bases, with 10 bases remaining between them. The CDR3 runs 13 residues. CDR3 DNA: TGTGCCAGCACGGAACAGAGTAATGAAAAACTGTTTTTT. Its protein is CASTEQSNEKLFF.

This chain connects TRBV5-1 to TRBJ2-3; D is perhaps TRBD1 (5 bases). Trimming removed 4 bases from V and 1 base from J, with 10 bases in between. Per germline, CDR1 SGHRS and CDR2 YFSETQ. The CDR3 contains 14 residues. The CDR3, as DNA: TGCGCCAGCAGCGACCCACAGGGCACAGATACGCAGTATTTT. This codes for CASSDPQGTDTQYF.

The V call is TRBV6-2 or TRBV6-3, the J call TRBJ2-1, with TRBD1 identical over 10 bases. CDR1 and CDR2 (germline): MNHEY, SVGEGT. CDR3 length: 15 residues. J was trimmed by 7 bases and V by 5 bases; bases with no gene match: 8. The CDR3 reads CASSPGTGERNEQFF. The CDR3 DNA is TGTGCCAGCAGTCCCGGGACAGGGGAACGGAATGAGCAGTTCTTC.